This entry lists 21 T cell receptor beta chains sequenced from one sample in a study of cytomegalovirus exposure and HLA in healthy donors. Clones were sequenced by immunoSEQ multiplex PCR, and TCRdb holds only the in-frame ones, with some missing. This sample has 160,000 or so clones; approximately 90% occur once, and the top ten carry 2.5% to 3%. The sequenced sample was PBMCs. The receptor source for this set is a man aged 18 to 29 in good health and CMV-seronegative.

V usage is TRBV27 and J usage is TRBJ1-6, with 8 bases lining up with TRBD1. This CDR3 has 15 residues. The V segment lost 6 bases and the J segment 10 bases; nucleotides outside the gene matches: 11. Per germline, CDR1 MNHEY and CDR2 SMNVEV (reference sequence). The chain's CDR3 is CASSAGRGPRSPLHF. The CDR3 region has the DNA TGTGCCAGCAGCGCGGGCAGGGGGCCCAGGTCACCCCTCCACTTT.

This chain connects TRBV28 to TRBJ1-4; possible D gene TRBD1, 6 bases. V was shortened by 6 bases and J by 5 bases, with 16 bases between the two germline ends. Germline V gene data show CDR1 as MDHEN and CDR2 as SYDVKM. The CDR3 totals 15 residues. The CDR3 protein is CASRTPGTFNEKLFF. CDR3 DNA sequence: TGTGCCAGCAGAACTCCCGGGACATTCAATGAAAAACTGTTTTTT. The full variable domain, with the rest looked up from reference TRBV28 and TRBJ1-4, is DVKVTQSSRYLVKRTGEKVFLECVQDMDHENMFWYRQDPGLGLRLIYFSYDVKMKEKGDIPEGYSVSREKKERFSLILESASTNQTSMYLCASRTPGTFNEKLFFGSGTQLSVL.

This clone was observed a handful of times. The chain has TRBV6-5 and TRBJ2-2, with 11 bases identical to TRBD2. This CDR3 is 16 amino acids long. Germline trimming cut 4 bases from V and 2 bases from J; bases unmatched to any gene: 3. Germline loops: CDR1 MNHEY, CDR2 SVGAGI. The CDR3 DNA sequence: TGTGCCAGCAGTTTGGGACTAGCGGTCAACACCGGGGAGCTGTTTTTT. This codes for CASSLGLAVNTGELFF.

Here the CDR3 reads CASSSLGLLRTF. The CDR3, as DNA: TGTGCCAGCAGCTCCCTGGGACTCCTGAGAACCTTC. The genes are TRBV28 and TRBJ1-2, with a weak D call TRBD1 (5 bases). The V gene's germline CDR1 is MDHEN and CDR2 SYDVKM. This CDR3 contains 12 residues. V was trimmed by 6 bases and J by 14 bases, leaving 19 bases between them.

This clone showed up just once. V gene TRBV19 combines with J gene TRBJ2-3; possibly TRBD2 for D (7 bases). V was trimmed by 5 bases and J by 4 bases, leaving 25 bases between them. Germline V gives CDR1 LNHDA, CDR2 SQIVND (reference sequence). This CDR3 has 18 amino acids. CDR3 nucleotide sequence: TGTGCCAGTAGTGCCGCTTCGGGGGGCTCTACTTCCGCAGATACGCAGTATTTT. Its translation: CASSAASGGSTSADTQYF.

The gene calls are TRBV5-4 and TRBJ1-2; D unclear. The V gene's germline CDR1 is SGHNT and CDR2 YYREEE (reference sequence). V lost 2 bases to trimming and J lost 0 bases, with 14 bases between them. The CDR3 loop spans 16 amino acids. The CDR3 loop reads CASSFGSGDSNYGYTF. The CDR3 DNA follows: TGTGCCAGCAGCTTCGGCTCAGGCGATTCTAACTATGGCTACACCTTC.

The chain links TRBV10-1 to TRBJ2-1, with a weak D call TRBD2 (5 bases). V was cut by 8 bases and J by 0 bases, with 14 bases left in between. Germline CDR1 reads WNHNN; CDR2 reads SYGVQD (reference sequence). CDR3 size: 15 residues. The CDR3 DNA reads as TGCGCCAGCTCCAAGGACTTGAGCTCCTACAATGAGCAGTTCTTC. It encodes CASSKDLSSYNEQFF.

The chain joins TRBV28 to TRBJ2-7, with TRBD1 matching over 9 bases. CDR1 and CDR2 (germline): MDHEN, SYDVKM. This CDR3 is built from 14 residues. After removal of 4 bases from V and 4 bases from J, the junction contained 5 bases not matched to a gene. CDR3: CASSSGQGGYEQYF. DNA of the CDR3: TGTGCCAGCAGTTCGGGACAGGGTGGGTACGAGCAGTACTTC.

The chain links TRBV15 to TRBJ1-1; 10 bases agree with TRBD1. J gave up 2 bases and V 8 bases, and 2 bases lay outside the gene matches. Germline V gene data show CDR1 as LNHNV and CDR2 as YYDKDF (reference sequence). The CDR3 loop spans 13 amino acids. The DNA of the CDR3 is TGTGCCACCGGGGACAGGGGAAACACTGAAGCTTTCTTT. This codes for CATGDRGNTEAFF.

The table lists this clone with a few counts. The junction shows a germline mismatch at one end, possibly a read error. CDR3 in DNA: TGTGCCAGCAGCCATGCCAGGACAGGGACTTTCTTC. Residues: CASSHARTGTFF. J is TRBJ2-7 and V is TRBV14; TRBD1 aligns across 8 bases. This CDR3 contains 12 residues. Germline CDR1 SGHDN, CDR2 FVKESK. Drawing the rest from reference TRBV14 and TRBJ2-7, the complete variable domain is EAGVTQFPSHSVIEKGQTVTLRCDPISGHDNLYWYRRVMGKEIKFLLHFVKESKQDESGMPNNRFLAERTGGTYSTLKVQPAELEDSGVYFCASSHARTGTFFGPGTRLTVT.

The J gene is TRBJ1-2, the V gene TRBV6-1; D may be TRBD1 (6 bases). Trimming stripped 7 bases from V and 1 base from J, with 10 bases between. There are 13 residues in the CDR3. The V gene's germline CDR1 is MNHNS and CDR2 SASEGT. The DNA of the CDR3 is TGTGCCAGCACCGAAGGGGGTAACTATGGCTACACCTTC. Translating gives CASTEGGNYGYTF.

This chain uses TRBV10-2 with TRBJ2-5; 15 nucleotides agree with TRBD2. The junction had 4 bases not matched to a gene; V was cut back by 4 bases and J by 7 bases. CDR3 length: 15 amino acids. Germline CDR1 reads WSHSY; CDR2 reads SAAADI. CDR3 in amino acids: CASSAGLAGGRTQYF. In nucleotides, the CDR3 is TGCGCCAGCAGTGCCGGACTAGCGGGGGGGCGGACCCAGTACTTC.

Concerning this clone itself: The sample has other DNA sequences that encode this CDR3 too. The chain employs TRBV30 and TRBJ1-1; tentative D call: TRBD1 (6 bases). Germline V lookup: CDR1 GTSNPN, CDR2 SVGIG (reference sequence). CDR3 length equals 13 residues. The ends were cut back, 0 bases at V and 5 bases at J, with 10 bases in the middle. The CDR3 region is CAWSVQGNTEAFF. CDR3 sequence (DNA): TGTGCCTGGAGTGTACAGGGTAATACTGAAGCTTTCTTT. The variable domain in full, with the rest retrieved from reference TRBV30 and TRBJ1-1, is SQTIHQWPATLVQPVGSPLSLECTVEGTSNPNLYWYRQAAGRGLQLLFYSVGIGQISSEVPQNLSASRPQDRQFILSSKKLLLSDSGFYLCAWSVQGNTEAFFGQGTRLTVV.

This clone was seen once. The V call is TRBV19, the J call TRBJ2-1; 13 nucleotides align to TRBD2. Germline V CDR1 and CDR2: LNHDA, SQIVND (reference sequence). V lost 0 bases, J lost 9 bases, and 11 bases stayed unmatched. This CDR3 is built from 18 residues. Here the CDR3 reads CASSIESPGLAGSSEQFF. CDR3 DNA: TGTGCCAGTAGTATAGAAAGCCCGGGACTAGCGGGGTCCAGTGAGCAGTTCTTC.

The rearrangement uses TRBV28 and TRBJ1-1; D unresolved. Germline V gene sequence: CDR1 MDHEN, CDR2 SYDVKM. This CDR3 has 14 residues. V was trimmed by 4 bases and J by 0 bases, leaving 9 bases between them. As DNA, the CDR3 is TGTGCCAGCAGTTCACCGGGATTGAACACTGAAGCTTTCTTT. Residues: CASSSPGLNTEAFF.

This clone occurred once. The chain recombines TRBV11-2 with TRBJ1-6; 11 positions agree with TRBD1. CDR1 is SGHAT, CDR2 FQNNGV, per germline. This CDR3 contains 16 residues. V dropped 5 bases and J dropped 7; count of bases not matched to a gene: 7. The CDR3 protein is CASSQRTGGANSPLHF. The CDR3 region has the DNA TGTGCCAGCAGCCAAAGGACAGGGGGCGCGAATTCACCCCTCCACTTT.

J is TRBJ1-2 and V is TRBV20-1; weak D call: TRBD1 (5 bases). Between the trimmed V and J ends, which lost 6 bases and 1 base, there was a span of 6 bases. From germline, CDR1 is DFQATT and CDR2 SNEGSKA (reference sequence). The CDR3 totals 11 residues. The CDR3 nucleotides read TGCAGTGCGGGGGGTAACTATGGCTACACCTTC. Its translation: CSAGGNYGYTF.

CDR3 bases: TGTGCCAGCTCACGGGACAAGGAAGGCGAGCAGTACTTC. Translating it yields CASSRDKEGEQYF. The chain uses TRBV18 and TRBJ2-7; a possible D gene is TRBD1 (6 bases). The V end lost 4 bases, the J end lost 6 bases, and 13 bases lay between the germline ends. CDR1 and CDR2 from the germline V gene are KGHSH and LQKENI. The CDR3 spans 13 residues.

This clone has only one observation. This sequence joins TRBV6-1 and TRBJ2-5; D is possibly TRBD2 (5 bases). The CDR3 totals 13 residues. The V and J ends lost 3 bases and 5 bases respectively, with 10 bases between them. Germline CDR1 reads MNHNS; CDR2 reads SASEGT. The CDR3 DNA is TGTGCCAGCAGTGATGGCAGGAGGGAGACCCAGTACTTC. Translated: CASSDGRRETQYF.

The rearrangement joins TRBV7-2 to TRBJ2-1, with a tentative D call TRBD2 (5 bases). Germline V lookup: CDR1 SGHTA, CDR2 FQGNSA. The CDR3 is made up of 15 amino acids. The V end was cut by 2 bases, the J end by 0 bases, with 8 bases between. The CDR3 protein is CASSLIASSYNEQFF. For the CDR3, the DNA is TGTGCCAGCAGCTTAATAGCGAGCTCCTACAATGAGCAGTTCTTC.

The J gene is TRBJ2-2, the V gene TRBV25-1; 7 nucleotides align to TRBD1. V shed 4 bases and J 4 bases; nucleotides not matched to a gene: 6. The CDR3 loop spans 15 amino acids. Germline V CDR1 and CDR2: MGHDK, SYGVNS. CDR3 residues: CASSATGKSTGELFF. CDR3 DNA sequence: TGTGCCAGCAGTGCGACAGGGAAGAGCACCGGGGAGCTGTTTTTT.